The 16 T cell receptor beta chains listed next were all sequenced from one sample in a study of T cells after yellow fever vaccination. One entry per CDR3 protein results from TCRdb running MiXCR on the 5' RACE reads. The repertoire consists of over 130,000 distinct CDR3 sequences, with over 7% occurring once and the leading ten covering roughly 0.73%. Material: CD4+ T cells sorted from PBMCs, obtained 5 days after the yellow fever booster vaccination. The receptors originated from a man aged 25-40 years who received the YFV17D yellow fever vaccine.

This clonotype occurred many times. The gene calls are TRBV6-5 and TRBJ2-7, with 9 bases that match TRBD1. Germline lookup yields CDR1 MNHEY and CDR2 SVGAGI. The CDR3 contains 15 residues. V trimming: 4 bases; J trimming: 4 bases; junction bases outside the gene matches: 8. CDR3 residues: CASSLGRGQGYEQYF. The DNA of the CDR3 is TGTGCCAGCAGTTTAGGGAGAGGACAGGGGTACGAGCAGTACTTC.

This clonotype was observed many times. The chain employs TRBV20-1 and TRBJ1-2; D unclear. This CDR3 spans 13 amino acids. Germline loops: CDR1 DFQATT, CDR2 SNEGSKA (reference sequence). Trimming shortened V by 4 bases and J by 4 bases, and 13 bases separated the two germline ends. The CDR3 loop reads CSAKRAEGYGYTF. DNA for the CDR3: TGCAGTGCTAAACGGGCCGAGGGCTATGGCTACACCTTC.

This clonotype has a count of ten or more. The chain is built from TRBV6-2 or TRBV6-3 and TRBJ1-1, with a weak D call TRBD1 (5 bases). Germline V lookup: CDR1 MNHEY, CDR2 SVGEGT. The CDR3 is made up of 14 amino acids. V lost 3 bases, J lost 7 bases, and 15 bases lay in between. This CDR3 reads CASSYNLGTGEAFF. The DNA for the CDR3 is TGTGCCAGCAGTTATAATCTGGGGACGGGTGAAGCTTTCTTT.

This clonotype has a handful of counts. The chain carries TRBV7-2 and TRBJ2-7, with 7 bases aligning to TRBD1. The ends lost 6 bases at V and 3 bases at J; junction bases unmatched: 2. Germline values: CDR1 SGHTA, CDR2 FQGNSA. The CDR3 extends over 12 amino acids. CDR3 sequence: CASRRTGYEQYF. CDR3 nucleotides: TGTGCCAGCAGAAGGACAGGCTACGAGCAGTACTTC.

This clonotype was observed many times. V and J are TRBV7-2 and TRBJ2-1; 13 bases map to TRBD2. V dropped 6 bases and J dropped 8; count of bases not matched to a gene: 4. From germline, CDR1 is SGHTA and CDR2 FQGNSA. This CDR3 contains 14 residues. CDR3 sequence: CASSRTSGSYEQFF. The CDR3 DNA sequence: TGTGCCAGCAGTCGGACTAGCGGGAGTTATGAGCAGTTCTTC.

This clonotype has a count of ten or more. The chain links TRBV12-3 or TRBV12-4 to TRBJ2-5; D call uncertain. This CDR3 contains 15 residues. The V end lost 3 bases, the J end lost 2 bases, and 13 bases lay between the germline ends. The CDR3 sequence: CASSFLAGRQETQYF. The CDR3 DNA follows: TGTGCCAGCAGTTTTCTGGCAGGACGGCAAGAGACCCAGTACTTC.

The V call is TRBV11-2, the J call TRBJ2-7, with D perhaps matching TRBD1 or TRBD2 (5 bases each). Germline V gene data show CDR1 as SGHAT and CDR2 as FQNNGV. Trimming removed 5 bases at V and 2 bases at J, with 13 bases between. The CDR3 spans 14 residues. The CDR3 DNA follows: TGTGCCAGCAGCAAAGCGAGGGACGCCTACGAGCAGTACTTC. Translated: CASSKARDAYEQYF.

There are many counts of this clonotype. The chain recombines TRBV29-1 with TRBJ2-5; 7 nucleotides agree with TRBD2. V trimming: 0 bases; J trimming: 4 bases; junction bases outside the gene matches: 8. This CDR3 contains 15 residues. Germline values: CDR1 SQVTM, CDR2 ANQGSEA. The CDR3 coding sequence is TGCAGCGTTGAAGATCTACCCGGGAGGAGAGAGACCCAGTACTTC. Its protein product is CSVEDLPGRRETQYF.

This clonotype was observed many times. The chain has TRBV7-2 and TRBJ2-3; 7 bases are a match to TRBD2. This CDR3 is 15 amino acids long. Germline V gives CDR1 SGHTA, CDR2 FQGNSA. V was clipped by 4 bases and J by 1 base; unmatched bases: 5. The CDR3 nucleotides read TGTGCCAGCAGCTCCGGGGCGGGGGGCACAGATACGCAGTATTTT. Translation gives CASSSGAGGTDTQYF.

In its sample, this clonotype was seen many times. V gene TRBV6-5 combines with J gene TRBJ1-1; D remains ambiguous. The CDR3 contains 14 residues. V was clipped by 2 bases and J by 2 bases, with 9 bases between them. CDR1 MNHEY and CDR2 SVGAGI come from the germline V gene. Here the CDR3 reads CASSYQLTNTEAFF. The DNA of the CDR3 is TGTGCCAGCAGTTACCAGCTAACAAACACTGAAGCTTTCTTT.

In its sample, this clonotype was seen many times. This chain uses TRBV7-9 with TRBJ2-1, with 14 nucleotides matching TRBD2. The CDR3 loop spans 17 amino acids. V was clipped by 3 bases and J by 3 bases; unmatched bases: 4. CDR1 and CDR2 (germline): SEHNR, FQNEAQ (reference sequence). The CDR3 spells CASSFGTSGSYYNEQFF. The CDR3, as DNA: TGTGCCAGCAGCTTTGGGACTAGCGGGAGCTACTACAATGAGCAGTTCTTC. The full variable domain, its missing parts supplied by reference TRBV7-9 and TRBJ2-1, is DTGVSQNPRHKITKRGQNVTFRCDPISEHNRLYWYRQTLGQGPEFLTYFQNEAQLEKSRLLSDRFSAERPKGSFSTLEIQRTEQGDSAMYLCASSFGTSGSYYNEQFFGPGTRLTVL.

This clonotype was observed a few times. This may be a read error: a much more frequent sequence differs by one nucleotide. The CDR3 bases are TGTGCCAGTAGTACTTCCGACAGATTTAATGGCTACACCTTC. Translation gives CASSTSDRFNGYTF. The V call is TRBV19, the J call TRBJ1-2, with D possibly being TRBD1 (5 bases). Per germline, CDR1 LNHDA and CDR2 SQIVND (reference sequence). The ends were cut back, 4 bases at V and 6 bases at J, with 15 bases in the middle. The CDR3 has 14 residues.

This clonotype was recorded many times. In nucleotides, the CDR3 is TGCGCCAGCAGGGGACAGCCGACTAATGAAAAACTGTTTTTT. Its translation: CASRGQPTNEKLFF. V gene TRBV5-1 combines with J gene TRBJ1-4, with 7 bases that match TRBD1. Germline CDR1 reads SGHRS; CDR2 reads YFSETQ. This CDR3 contains 14 residues. V dropped 5 bases and J dropped 2; count of bases not matched to a gene: 3.

This clonotype was observed at least ten times. The chain has TRBV5-1 and TRBJ2-3, with 7 nucleotides matching TRBD1. Trimming removed 5 bases from V and 2 bases from J; junction bases left unmatched: 8. This CDR3 has 15 residues. In germline, CDR1 is SGHRS, CDR2 YFSETQ. In nucleotides, the CDR3 is TGCGCCAGCAGGCTAGGGACAGCCGACACAGATACGCAGTATTTT. This codes for CASRLGTADTDTQYF.

This clonotype was counted ten times or more. The J gene is TRBJ2-2, the V gene TRBV11-1; D gene uncertain. V gave up 6 bases and J gave up 4 bases, with 12 bases separating them. Germline V gene data show CDR1 as SGHAT and CDR2 as FQDESV (reference sequence). This CDR3 region has 14 residues. CDR3 sequence (DNA): TGTGCCAGCAGGGGTCGGGTTTCCACCGGGGAGCTGTTTTTT. Translation: CASRGRVSTGELFF.

On this clonotype itself: This may arise from a read error, as a much more abundant clone is one base away. The V gene is TRBV20-1, the J gene TRBJ2-3, with 9 bases that match TRBD2. The CDR3 spans 15 residues. Germline V lookup: CDR1 DFQATT, CDR2 SNEGSKA (reference sequence). The CDR3, as DNA: TGCAGTGCTTCGGGTCTAGCGGGACGGACAGATACGCGGTATTTT. This gives the protein CSASGLAGRTDTRYF.